This TCR beta chain was observed in a study of blood T cells in healthy people across ages. This clonotype has ten or more counts. It was with a sample-barcoded 5' primer and a J-beta primer mix that a second PCR of about 7 to 12 cycles was run. MiXCR, applied by TCRdb to the 5' RACE reads, yields one record per CDR3 protein. The table records some 1,800,000 distinct CDR3 sequences, approximately 39% of them present only once. Germline CDR1 is MNHNS and CDR2 is SASEGT. V lost 6 bases and J 2 bases, leaving 14 bases between the germline ends. The CDR3 has 15 amino acids. Those donating, healthy Caucasian individuals from Russia, were aged roughly 6 to 90.

The rearrangement uses TRBV6-1 and TRBJ2-1, with D unresolved. Sequences were obtained from blood. The sequence derives from a human donor in good health. The DNA of the CDR3 is TGTGCCAGCAGACGAACAGTGAATCCCTACAATGAGCAGTTCTTC. Protein: CASRRTVNPYNEQFF.